The 3 T cell receptor beta chains below come from one sample, sequenced in a study of blood T cell repertoires in COVID-19. The method was immunoSEQ multiplex PCR; TCRdb's version includes in-frame clones alone and lacks a portion of them. The table lists roughly 380,000 clones, about nine tenths of them singletons. Source material: peripheral blood. The receptor set was obtained from a woman aged 40 to 49 with COVID-19, enrolled during active disease.

This clone was found once. This sequence joins TRBV28 and TRBJ1-3; D perhaps matches TRBD1 (5 bases). Per germline, CDR1 MDHEN and CDR2 SYDVKM. V shed 5 bases and J shed 4 bases, with 15 bases lying between them. This CDR3 is built from 15 residues. The CDR3 DNA is TGTGCCAGCAGTACGATAAAGGGGTCCGGAAACACCATATATTTT. It yields the protein CASSTIKGSGNTIYF.

In its sample, this clone was seen a few times. CDR3: CASSPRSGPNTGELFF. The CDR3 DNA follows: TGTGCCAGCAGCCCTCGGAGCGGGCCTAACACCGGGGAGCTGTTTTTT. The chain combines TRBV9 with TRBJ2-2; possibly TRBD2 for D (6 bases). Germline CDR1 reads SGDLS; CDR2 reads YYNGEE. The V and J ends lost 4 bases and 2 bases respectively, with 15 bases between them. The CDR3 has 16 residues.

This rearrangement joins TRBV28 to TRBJ1-2, with a possible D match to TRBD1 (5 bases). The CDR3 spans 15 residues. Deletions cut 7 bases from V and 4 bases from J, with 19 bases between. The germline CDR1 and CDR2 sequences are MDHEN and SYDVKM. Here the CDR3 DNA reads TGTGCCAGCACCTCGGGGGGAAGCGGGACCTATGGCTACACCTTC. Translating gives CASTSGGSGTYGYTF.